Below, 12 T cell receptor beta chains from the same sample are listed, as sequenced in a study of shared clonotypes between healthy human individuals. TCRdb keeps only in-frame clones here, not all; method: immunoSEQ multiplex PCR. This sample yields more than 2 million clones, of which under 97% are seen a single time; around 0.13% belongs to the top ten. The specimen sequenced was naive CD4+ T cells sorted from blood. Subset of the sample: CD45RA+ positively selected. These receptors were taken from a man between 18 and 29 years old in good health.

The chain carries TRBV7-2 and TRBJ2-7; 11 bases are a match to TRBD2. V trimming: 5 bases; J trimming: 4 bases; junction bases outside the gene matches: 7. CDR3 size: 15 residues. The V gene's germline CDR1 is SGHTA and CDR2 FQGNSA. This CDR3 reads CASSPSLAGGYEQYF. The CDR3 DNA sequence: TGTGCCAGCAGCCCATCCTTAGCGGGGGGGTACGAGCAGTACTTC.

The chain is built from TRBV7-2 and TRBJ2-2; D not resolved. Germline-derived CDR1 and CDR2 are SGHTA and FQGNSA. The CDR3 totals 14 residues. Trimming cost V 3 bases and J 5 bases, with 10 bases left between them. The CDR3 bases are TGTGCCAGCAGCTTCCTCACGAGAACCGGGGAGCTGTTTTTT. Protein: CASSFLTRTGELFF.

The CDR3: CASSGGQGVTKNIQYF. CDR3 DNA: TGCGCCAGCAGCGGTGGACAGGGCGTAACCAAAAACATTCAGTACTTC. The genes are TRBV10-2 and TRBJ2-4; the match to TRBD1 covers 8 bases. Looked up from germline, CDR1 is WSHSY and CDR2 is SAAADI. The V and J ends lost 6 bases and 2 bases, in that order; junction bases with no gene match: 9. The CDR3 loop spans 16 amino acids.

J is TRBJ1-5 and V is TRBV28, with D uncertain. CDR1 is MDHEN, CDR2 SYDVKM, per germline. Between the trimmed V and J ends, which lost 5 bases and 4 bases, there was a span of 15 bases. The CDR3 contains 15 residues. The DNA of the CDR3 is TGTGCCAGCAGTCCCCCGCTGACGGAGAATCAGCCCCAGCATTTT. Translation gives CASSPPLTENQPQHF.

The V call is TRBV9, the J call TRBJ1-2, with 7 positions matching TRBD1. CDR1 and CDR2 from the germline V gene are SGDLS and YYNGEE. Losses at the gene ends were 5 bases for V and 4 bases for J; bases not matched to a gene: 8. The CDR3 runs 14 residues. The CDR3 coding sequence is TGTGCCAGCAGGAGACAGGGAAGGACCTATGGCTACACCTTC. It yields the protein CASRRQGRTYGYTF.

The V and J genes are TRBV5-1 and TRBJ2-3; 8 bases map to TRBD2. Trimming took 4 bases from V and 4 from J; bases not matched to a gene: 5. CDR3 length: 14 residues. Germline CDR1 SGHRS, CDR2 YFSETQ. The CDR3, as DNA: TGCGCCAGCAGCGTTGTCGGGAGGGCAGATACGCAGTATTTT. As protein: CASSVVGRADTQYF.

CDR3 bases: TGTGCCAGCAGCTTAGGGACTAGTAGGGAGCAGTTCTTC. Protein product: CASSLGTSREQFF. The chain is built from TRBV7-2 and TRBJ2-1; the match to TRBD2 covers 7 bases. V lost 1 base to trimming and J lost 10 bases; unmatched junction nucleotides: 4. The CDR3 has 13 amino acids. The germline V gene has CDR1 SGHTA and CDR2 FQGNSA.

The V call is TRBV10-3, the J call TRBJ1-1; no definite D call. The CDR3 spans 11 residues. Germline CDR1 and CDR2: ENHRY and SYGVKD. V shed 8 bases and J shed 2 bases, with 6 bases lying between them. The CDR3 bases are TGTGCCATCGCTTCTAACACTGAAGCTTTCTTT. Its translation is CAIASNTEAFF.

J is TRBJ2-7 and V is TRBV28, with D possibly being TRBD1 or TRBD2 (5 bases each). V was shortened by 3 bases and J by 0 bases, with 12 bases between the two germline ends. There are 15 residues in the CDR3. Per germline, CDR1 MDHEN and CDR2 SYDVKM. In DNA form, the CDR3 reads TGTGCCAGCAGTTTCACCGGGACCGACTCCTACGAGCAGTACTTC. Its protein product is CASSFTGTDSYEQYF.

The chain recombines TRBV7-9 with TRBJ2-7; weak D call: TRBD1 (6 bases). This CDR3 contains 16 residues. Germline CDR1 and CDR2: SEHNR and FQNEAQ (reference sequence). V lost 5 bases and J lost 9, with 26 bases in between. The CDR3 DNA reads TGTGCCAGCAGCATCAATACAGGGACAATAAAAAGTAGGCAGTACTTC. It encodes CASSINTGTIKSRQYF.

The chain combines TRBV7-2 with TRBJ1-6, with D unresolved. V gave up 5 bases and J gave up 6 bases, with 11 bases separating them. CDR3 length: 14 residues. CDR1 and CDR2 from the germline V gene are SGHTA and FQGNSA. CDR3 sequence: CASSPRLTNSPLHF. DNA of the CDR3: TGTGCCAGCAGCCCTCGGCTTACTAATTCACCCCTCCACTTT. Full variable domain (rest looked up from reference TRBV7-2 and TRBJ1-6): GAGVSQSPSNKVTEKGKDVELRCDPISGHTALYWYRQSLGQGLEFLIYFQGNSAPDKSGLPSDRFSAERTGGSVSTLTIQRTQQEDSAVYLCASSPRLTNSPLHFGNGTRLTVT.

This chain joins TRBV28 and TRBJ2-7; TRBD1 aligns across 8 bases. The germline V gene has CDR1 MDHEN and CDR2 SYDVKM. The CDR3 has 15 amino acids. The V segment lost 5 bases and the J segment 2 bases; nucleotides outside the gene matches: 8. CDR3 sequence (DNA): TGTGCCAGCAGTCCCCCTCCAGGGGGCCCCTACGAGCAGTACTTC. It yields the protein CASSPPPGGPYEQYF.